This record covers a single T cell receptor beta chain. The CDR3 is made up of 14 amino acids. Trimming removed 0 bases at V and 1 base at J, with 7 bases between. Germline V lookup: CDR1 SGHRS, CDR2 YFSETQ. Clones were read by immunoSEQ multiplex PCR, and TCRdb kept only the in-frame ones, dropping some. The sample gives approximately 2,300,000 clones, about 90% of which show up once; 0.37% is in the top ten. This sample is part of a study of shared clonotypes between healthy human individuals. The TCR sequence derives from a man in his late teens or twenties in good health. Some clones in this sample may be carry-over from other donors' samples. The chain joins TRBV5-1 to TRBJ1-1; unclear D gene. Material for sequencing was naive CD4+ T cells from PBMCs. The subset was: CD45RA+ positively selected. In nucleotides, the CDR3 is TGCGCCAGCAGCTTGGGCAGGAGGAACACTGAAGCTTTCTTT. It is translated as CASSLGRRNTEAFF.